Presented here are 26 T cell receptor beta chains from one specimen sequenced in a study of glioma-infiltrating T cells. Using RNA template, CDR3s of TCR alpha and beta were amplified with iRepertoire arm-PCR. One entry per CDR3 protein results from TCRdb running MiXCR on the multiplex PCR reads. The profile shows under 200,000 distinct CDR3 sequences, approximately 40% of them singletons. The sequencing sample was made of glioma tissue, nonneoplastic brain tissue, or PBMCs (not recorded which). These receptors originate from a human donor with low-grade glioma or glioblastoma, undergoing nonglioma brain surgery, or in good health (not recorded which).

The rearrangement uses TRBV10-3 and TRBJ2-1; 9 nucleotides line up with TRBD1. The CDR3 loop spans 15 amino acids. The germline V gene has CDR1 ENHRY and CDR2 SYGVKD. The junction had 7 bases not matched to a gene; V was cut back by 0 bases and J by 10 bases. The CDR3 here is CAISESGTGMYEQFF. The CDR3 nucleotides are TGTGCCATCAGTGAGTCGGGGACAGGGATGTACGAGCAGTTCTTC.

Worth noting for this clonotype: A single base separates this from a much larger clone, so it may be a read error. The chain carries TRBV6-1 and TRBJ2-7; the D gene is possibly TRBD2 (5 bases). V lost 6 bases to trimming and J lost 3 bases, with 21 bases between them. Germline values: CDR1 MNHNS, CDR2 SASEGT. CDR3 length: 16 amino acids. The CDR3 spells CASSSLGGRGHYEQYF. As DNA, the CDR3 is TGTGCCAGCAGCTCTCTGGGCGGCCGAGGGCACTACGAGCAGTACTTC.

This clonotype was recorded a few times. The chain has TRBV12-3 or TRBV12-4 and TRBJ1-5, with a tentative D call TRBD1 (5 bases). The CDR3 loop spans 13 amino acids. The V end was cut by 6 bases, the J end by 6 bases, with 12 bases between. This CDR3 reads CASSTGGSQPQHF. The CDR3 DNA reads TGTGCCAGCAGCACAGGTGGGAGTCAGCCCCAGCATTTT.

Regarding this clonotype: A single base separates this from a much larger clone, so it may be a read error. The chain has TRBV7-9 and TRBJ2-1; TRBD2 matches 12 bases. This CDR3 region has 15 residues. CDR1 SEHNR and CDR2 FQNEAQ come from the germline V gene (reference sequence). The DNA of the CDR3 is TGTGCCAGCAGCATAGGAGGACTAGCGGGAAATGAGCGGTTCTTC. Amino acid sequence: CASSIGGLAGNERFF.

CDR3 amino acids: CASSIYRNTEAFF. CDR3 DNA: TGTGCCAGTAGTATTTACAGGAATACTGAAGCTTTCTTT. J is TRBJ1-1 and V is TRBV19; weak D call: TRBD1 (5 bases). V was pared by 3 bases and J by 5 bases, with 10 bases between. This CDR3 is 13 amino acids long. Germline lookup yields CDR1 LNHDA and CDR2 SQIVND (reference sequence).

V is TRBV20-1 and J is TRBJ2-7; 10 bases are shared with TRBD2. Per germline, CDR1 DFQATT and CDR2 SNEGSKA (reference sequence). This CDR3 contains 14 residues. V lost 3 bases to trimming and J lost 2 bases; unmatched junction nucleotides: 4. Here the CDR3 reads CSASGGLATYEQYF. The DNA for the CDR3 is TGCAGTGCTAGCGGGGGACTAGCGACCTACGAGCAGTACTTC.

The sample holds many counts of this clonotype. V is TRBV20-1 and J is TRBJ2-3; D might be TRBD1 (5 bases). This CDR3 has 17 amino acids. The ends were cut back, 0 bases at V and 5 bases at J, with 21 bases in the middle. Per germline, CDR1 DFQATT and CDR2 SNEGSKA (reference sequence). The CDR3 sequence is CSAREHRLGAIGDTQYF. The CDR3 nucleotides read TGCAGTGCTAGAGAACACAGGTTAGGGGCAATCGGAGATACGCAGTATTTT.

In the case of this clonotype: Being one base from a much bigger clone, this may be a read error. The chain links TRBV7-2 to TRBJ2-3; 9 nucleotides match TRBD2. J lost 0 bases, V lost 5 bases, and 9 bases had no gene match. Germline values: CDR1 SGHTA, CDR2 FQGNSA. The length of the CDR3 is 17 residues. CDR3 amino acids: CASSPRTSVTSTDTQYF. The DNA for the CDR3 is TGTGCCAGCAGCCCCAGGACTAGCGTAACTAGCACAGATACGCAGTATTTT.

About this clonotype: This may be a read error, as it is one base from a much larger clone. This chain connects TRBV20-1 to TRBJ2-5; tentatively, D is TRBD2 (5 bases). The length of the CDR3 is 14 residues. V was trimmed by 1 base and J by 4 bases, leaving 13 bases between them. CDR1 and CDR2 (germline): DFQATT, SNEGSKA (reference sequence). CDR3 coding DNA: TGCAGTGCTAGAGCCGGGGTGGGCCGAGAGACCCAGTACTTC. Its translation: CSARAGVGRETQYF.

This clonotype was detected many times. The chain employs TRBV20-1 and TRBJ1-4, with D uncertain. The CDR3 sequence is 11 residues long. The germline V gene encodes CDR1 DFQATT and CDR2 SNEGSKA (reference sequence). Trimming removed 6 bases from V and 5 bases from J, with 7 bases in between. Written as DNA, the CDR3 is TGCAGTGCGGGATGGAATGAAAAACTGTTTTTT. Its translation: CSAGWNEKLFF.

The genes are TRBV7-2 and TRBJ2-1; D perhaps matches TRBD2 (5 bases). Germline V gene data show CDR1 as SGHTA and CDR2 as FQGNSA. The CDR3 sequence is 16 residues long. The germline V and J ends were trimmed by 3 bases and 6 bases, with 18 bases remaining between them. CDR3 sequence: CASSLGSASRFNEQFF. Here the CDR3 DNA reads TGTGCCAGCAGCTTGGGGTCGGCTAGCCGGTTCAATGAGCAGTTCTTC.

This clonotype was observed a handful of times. The chain joins TRBV4-1 to TRBJ2-1; a weak D match, TRBD1 (6 bases). This CDR3 has 15 amino acids. V was shortened by 4 bases and J by 9 bases, with 19 bases between the two germline ends. Looked up from germline, CDR1 is MGHRA and CDR2 is YSYEKL. The CDR3 region has the DNA TGCGCCAGCAGCCCCCGGGACATCCCTACGGGTGAGCAGTTCTTC. The encoded protein is CASSPRDIPTGEQFF.

The sample holds many counts of this clonotype. The germline gene is not matched at one end of the junction; a read error may be the cause. The J gene is TRBJ2-7, the V gene TRBV27; tentatively, D is TRBD2 (5 bases). This CDR3 has 16 residues. Per germline, CDR1 MNHEY and CDR2 SMNVEV (reference sequence). This chain's CDR3 is CTSSLGSSGGLYEQYF. DNA of the CDR3: TGTACCAGCAGTTTAGGGTCCAGCGGTGGACTCTACGAGCAGTACTTC.

This clonotype has a count of ten or more. This CDR3 is CSARTQGRLGGYTF. Written as DNA, the CDR3 is TGCAGTGCTAGAACTCAGGGGAGATTGGGAGGCTACACCTTC. V is TRBV20-1 and J is TRBJ1-2, with a weak D call TRBD1 (6 bases). Trimming shortened V by 2 bases and J by 8 bases, and 18 bases separated the two germline ends. Germline lookup yields CDR1 DFQATT and CDR2 SNEGSKA (reference sequence). The CDR3 contains 14 residues.

As concerns this clonotype: A much bigger clone sits one base away, suggesting this may be a read error. The V gene is TRBV3-1, the J gene TRBJ2-1; D is perhaps TRBD1 (5 bases). The germline V gene encodes CDR1 LGHDT and CDR2 YNNKEL (reference sequence). The CDR3 is 11 residues long. The V end lost 1 base, the J end lost 14 bases, and 9 bases lay between the germline ends. CDR3 in DNA: TGTGCCAGCAGCCAAGGCTACAGGAAGTTCTTC. It is translated as CASSQGYRKFF.

This clonotype was found many times. Here the CDR3 DNA reads TGTGCCAGCAGCTCCCGGACTAGCGGGTACACAGATACGCAGTATTTT. It encodes CASSSRTSGYTDTQYF. This chain connects TRBV7-8 to TRBJ2-3, with 11 bases aligning to TRBD2. The CDR3 has 16 residues. The V segment lost 4 bases and the J segment 2 bases; nucleotides outside the gene matches: 5. Germline V gene data show CDR1 as SGHVS and CDR2 as FQNEAQ.

This clonotype was recorded a few times. The chain links TRBV5-4 to TRBJ2-1; TRBD1 matches at 10 bases. The germline CDR1 and CDR2 sequences are SGHNT and YYREEE (reference sequence). J gave up 6 bases and V 2 bases, and 8 bases lay outside the gene matches. The CDR3 runs to 16 residues. CDR3: CASSFTGTGVSNEQFF. CDR3 DNA: TGTGCCAGCAGCTTCACCGGGACAGGGGTCTCCAATGAGCAGTTCTTC.

This clonotype was observed a handful of times. The V and J genes are TRBV16 and TRBJ2-1, with 7 bases lining up with TRBD2. Per germline, CDR1 KGHSY and CDR2 FQNENV. The CDR3 totals 16 residues. V lost 0 bases to trimming and J lost 0 bases; unmatched junction nucleotides: 2. The CDR3 nucleotides read TGTGCCAGCAGCCAATCCCTAGCGGCCTCCTACAATGAGCAGTTCTTC. This encodes CASSQSLAASYNEQFF.

As for this clonotype: One base away lies a much larger clone, so this may be a sequencing read error. The CDR3 spells CSARPGTSGTINEQFF. The CDR3 DNA reads as TGCAGTGCTAGACCAGGGACTAGCGGTACCATCAATGAGCAGTTCTTC. The J gene is TRBJ2-1, the V gene TRBV20-1; 11 bases line up with TRBD2. The germline gives CDR1 DFQATT, CDR2 SNEGSKA (reference sequence). V was clipped by 2 bases and J by 6 bases; unmatched bases: 9. This CDR3 spans 16 amino acids.

A note on this clonotype: Given a much more abundant clone one base away, this may be a read error. The CDR3 DNA is TGTGCCAGAAGTCCACCCGTAGACAATGAGCAGTTCTTC. This codes for CARSPPVDNEQFF. The rearrangement joins TRBV2 to TRBJ2-1; D ambiguous. Germline V gene sequence: CDR1 SNHLY, CDR2 FYNNEI. The CDR3 length is 13 residues. Trimming pared 9 bases from V and 5 bases from J, leaving 14 bases between.

The genes are TRBV7-6 and TRBJ2-1; 9 bases fit TRBD2. The junction had 8 bases not matched to a gene; V was cut back by 5 bases and J by 6 bases. The CDR3 extends over 15 amino acids. CDR1 and CDR2 (germline): SGHVS, FNYEAQ. CDR3 bases: TGTGCCAGCAGCCCCAGACTAGCGGCACTCAATGAGCAGTTCTTC. Protein sequence: CASSPRLAALNEQFF.

This clonotype was counted between two and nine times. This chain links TRBV10-3 with TRBJ2-7; 10 nucleotides agree with TRBD1. The CDR3 is 15 amino acids. Looked up from germline, CDR1 is ENHRY and CDR2 is SYGVKD. V shed 2 bases, J shed 0 bases, and the junction held 1 base outside the gene matches. CDR3 DNA: TGTGCCATCAGTGAGAGGGACAGGGGCTCCTACGAGCAGTACTTC. It translates to CAISERDRGSYEQYF.

This clonotype was counted at least ten times. The chain uses TRBV11-2 and TRBJ2-3; D is undetermined. This CDR3 has 14 residues. Germline CDR1 is SGHAT and CDR2 is FQNNGV. Between the trimmed V and J ends, which lost 4 bases and 3 bases, there was a span of 11 bases. The CDR3, as DNA: TGTGCCAGCAGCTCTGCTAGGGTAACAGATACGCAGTATTTT. It translates to CASSSARVTDTQYF.

The table lists this clonotype with many counts. A read error may explain this, as a much larger clone is one base away. The chain recombines TRBV27 with TRBJ2-3; D unclear. Germline V gene lookup returns CDR1 MNHEY and CDR2 SMNVEV (reference sequence). CDR3 length: 13 amino acids. With 6 bases removed from V and 0 bases from J, the gap between germline ends came to 7 bases. Written as DNA, the CDR3 is TGTGCCAGCAGGCATACTAGCACAGATACGCAGTATTTT. This encodes CASRHTSTDTQYF.

Note on this clonotype: This may arise from a read error, as a much more abundant clone is one base away. The rearrangement links TRBV15 to TRBJ2-5; possibly TRBD1 for D (5 bases). The V gene's germline CDR1 is LNHNV and CDR2 YYDKDF (reference sequence). CDR3 length: 15 residues. This chain's CDR3 is CATSRDQTVGQTKYF. Written as DNA, the CDR3 is TGTGCCACCAGCAGAGATCAGACAGTCGGTCAGACCAAGTACTTC.

Many counts were recorded for this clonotype. This rearrangement joins TRBV3-1 to TRBJ2-3; D possibly corresponds to TRBD2 (6 bases). The CDR3 has 17 amino acids. With 2 bases removed from V and 0 bases from J, the gap between germline ends came to 15 bases. The V gene's germline CDR1 is LGHDT and CDR2 YNNKEL (reference sequence). CDR3 in DNA: TGTGCCAGCAGCCAAAGGACTATACACACTAGCACAGATACGCAGTATTTT. It is translated as CASSQRTIHTSTDTQYF.